The T cell receptor (beta chain) under discussion was sequenced for a study of CD8+CD57+ T cells in acquired aplastic anemia. Genomic DNA constituted the template upon which TCR beta VDJ and CDR3 profiling was performed. MiXCR, applied by TCRdb to the reads, yields one record per CDR3 protein. The sample carries roughly 280,000 distinct CDR3 sequences, about 50% recorded once. This clonotype was counted ten times or more. Sequenced patients had shown CD8+CD57+ cell expansion by flow cytometry. Germline loops: CDR1 KGHSH, CDR2 LQKENI. The CDR3 is made up of 14 amino acids. The V gene lost 0 bases and the J gene lost 4 bases, with 9 bases spanning the gap.

This receptor was identified in a human donor with aplastic anemia. Sequencing was performed on sorted CD4+, CD8+, or CD8+CD57+ T cells (not recorded which) from PBMCs. The chain couples TRBV18 to TRBJ1-2, with D possibly matching TRBD1 (6 bases). In DNA form, the CDR3 reads TGTGCCAGCTCACCACCCGGACAGCCCTATGGCTACACCTTC. Translation: CASSPPGQPYGYTF.